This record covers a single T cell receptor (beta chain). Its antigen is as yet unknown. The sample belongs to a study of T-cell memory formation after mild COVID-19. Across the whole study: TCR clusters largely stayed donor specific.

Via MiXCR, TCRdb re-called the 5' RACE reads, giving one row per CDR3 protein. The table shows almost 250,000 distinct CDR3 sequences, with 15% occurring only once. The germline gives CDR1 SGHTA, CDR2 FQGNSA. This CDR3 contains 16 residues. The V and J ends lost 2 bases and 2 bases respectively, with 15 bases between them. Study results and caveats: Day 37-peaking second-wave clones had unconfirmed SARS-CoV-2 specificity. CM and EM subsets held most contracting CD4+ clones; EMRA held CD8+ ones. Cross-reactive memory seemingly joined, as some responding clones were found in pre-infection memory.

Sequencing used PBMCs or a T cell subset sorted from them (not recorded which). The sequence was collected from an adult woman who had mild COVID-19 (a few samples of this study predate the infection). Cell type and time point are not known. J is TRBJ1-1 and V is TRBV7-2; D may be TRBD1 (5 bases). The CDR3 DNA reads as TGTGCCAGCAGCTTACAAGGCGGGGGGAGAAACACTGAAGCTTTCTTT. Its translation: CASSLQGGGRNTEAFF.